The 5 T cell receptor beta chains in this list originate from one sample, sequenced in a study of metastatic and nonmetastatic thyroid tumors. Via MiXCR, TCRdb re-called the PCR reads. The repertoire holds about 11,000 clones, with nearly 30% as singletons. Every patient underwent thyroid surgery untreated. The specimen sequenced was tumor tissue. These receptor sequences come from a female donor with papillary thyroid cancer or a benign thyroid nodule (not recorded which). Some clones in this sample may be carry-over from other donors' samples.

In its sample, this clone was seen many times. CDR3 bases: TGTGCCAGCAGCCAAGATGCCGGGCAAGTCGGGTTGGATGAGCAGTTCTTC. As protein: CASSQDAGQVGLDEQFF. This sequence joins TRBV3-1 and TRBJ2-1; D is ambiguous. Germline values: CDR1 LGHDT, CDR2 YNNKEL (reference sequence). The CDR3 extends over 17 amino acids. Trimming cost V 0 bases and J 8 bases, with 20 bases left between them.

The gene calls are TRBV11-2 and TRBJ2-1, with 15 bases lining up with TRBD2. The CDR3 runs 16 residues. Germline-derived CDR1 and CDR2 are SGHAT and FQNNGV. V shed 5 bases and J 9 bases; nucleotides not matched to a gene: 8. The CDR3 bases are TGTGCCAGCAGCCCCCTTGGGACTAGCGGGAGGTCTGAGCAGTTCTTC. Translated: CASSPLGTSGRSEQFF.

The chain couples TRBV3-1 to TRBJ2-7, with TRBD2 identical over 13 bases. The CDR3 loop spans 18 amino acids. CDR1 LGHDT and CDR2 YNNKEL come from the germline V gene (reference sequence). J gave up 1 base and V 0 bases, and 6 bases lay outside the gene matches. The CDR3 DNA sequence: TGTGCCAGCAGCCAAGATCTAGGGACTAGCGGGACGTCCTACGAGCAGTACTTC. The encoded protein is CASSQDLGTSGTSYEQYF.

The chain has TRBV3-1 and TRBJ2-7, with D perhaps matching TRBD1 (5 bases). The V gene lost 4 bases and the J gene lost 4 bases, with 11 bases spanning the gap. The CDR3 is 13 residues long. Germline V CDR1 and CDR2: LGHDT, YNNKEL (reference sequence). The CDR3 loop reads CASSRQLTYEQYF. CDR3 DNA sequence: TGTGCCAGCAGCCGACAGTTGACGTACGAGCAGTACTTC.

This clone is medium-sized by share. DNA for the CDR3: TGTGCCAGTAGTCTAACCCACACCGGGACGGGAGATTACGAGCAGTACTTC. This codes for CASSLTHTGTGDYEQYF. The V gene is TRBV19, the J gene TRBJ2-7, with D possibly matching TRBD2 (6 bases). The CDR3 contains 17 residues. The V end lost 5 bases, the J end lost 4 bases, and 24 bases lay between the germline ends. Germline CDR1 is LNHDA and CDR2 is SQIVND (reference sequence).